Following are 27 T cell receptor beta chains from one sample sequenced in a study of control samples from healthy donors and cancer patients. Sequencing was performed with immunoSEQ multiplex PCR; in TCRdb, only in-frame clones are kept and a portion is missing. This table holds 150,000 or so clones, approximately 94% found once. The sequenced sample consisted of blood. These receptors all stem from a man younger than 35 in good health.

The chain employs TRBV7-2 and TRBJ1-2, with TRBD1 matching 8 bases. Per the germline V gene, CDR1 is SGHTA and CDR2 is FQGNSA. The junction had 8 bases not matched to a gene; V was cut back by 1 base and J by 7 bases. CDR3 size: 15 residues. DNA of the CDR3: TGTGCCAGCAGCTTAGTCGGACAGGGAGGTGCTGGCTACACCTTC. This gives the protein CASSLVGQGGAGYTF.

This clone appeared once. The gene calls are TRBV7-9 and TRBJ2-7; 8 nucleotides match TRBD2. This CDR3 has 14 residues. Germline-derived CDR1 and CDR2 are SEHNR and FQNEAQ (reference sequence). The J segment lost 3 bases and the V segment lost 2 bases, leaving 3 bases of the junction unmatched. Here the CDR3 reads CASSLPSGHYEQYF. CDR3 bases: TGTGCCAGCAGCTTACCTAGCGGGCACTACGAGCAGTACTTC.

The chain is built from TRBV6-6 and TRBJ2-1, with TRBD2 matching 8 bases. V shed 9 bases, J shed 13 bases, and the junction held 14 bases outside the gene matches. This CDR3 is 13 amino acids long. The germline CDR1 and CDR2 sequences are MNHNY and SVGAGI (reference sequence). This CDR3 is CASVSSAGGPQFF. The CDR3 region has the DNA TGTGCCAGTGTTTCGTCTGCGGGGGGCCCTCAGTTCTTC.

The chain joins TRBV19 to TRBJ1-3, with TRBD1 as a possible D gene (5 bases). Trimming stripped 5 bases from V and 0 bases from J, with 14 bases between. This CDR3 comprises 16 residues. Germline CDR1 and CDR2: LNHDA and SQIVND (reference sequence). The CDR3, as DNA: TGTGCCAGTAGTCTACAGGCGCTACCCTCTGGAAACACCATATATTTT. Protein: CASSLQALPSGNTIYF. Combining the CDR3 with reference TRBV19 and TRBJ1-3 gives the whole variable domain DGGITQSPKYLFRKEGQNVTLSCEQNLNHDAMYWYRQDPGQGLRLIYYSQIVNDFQKGDIAEGYSVSREKKESFPLTVTSAQKNPTAFYLCASSLQALPSGNTIYFGEGSWLTVV.

This rearrangement joins TRBV10-3 to TRBJ2-1; TRBD1 agrees at 11 bases. This CDR3 has 15 amino acids. Per germline, CDR1 ENHRY and CDR2 SYGVKD. Losses at the gene ends were 5 bases for V and 5 bases for J; bases not matched to a gene: 5. CDR3 sequence: CAISQGTGGNNEQFF. CDR3 coding DNA: TGTGCCATCAGTCAGGGGACAGGGGGAAACAATGAGCAGTTCTTC.

V and J are TRBV7-2 and TRBJ1-1; D is undetermined. Germline CDR1 SGHTA, CDR2 FQGNSA. The CDR3 runs to 12 residues. The germline V and J ends were trimmed by 3 bases and 7 bases, with 9 bases remaining between them. In DNA, the CDR3 is TGTGCCAGCAGCTTGTTCAACGGTGAAGCTTTCTTT. This sequence encodes CASSLFNGEAFF.

This chain joins TRBV28 and TRBJ2-7, with a possible D match to TRBD1 (6 bases). V lost 2 bases and J 5 bases, leaving 25 bases between the germline ends. Germline CDR1 and CDR2: MDHEN and SYDVKM. This CDR3 spans 18 amino acids. As DNA, the CDR3 is TGTGCCAGCAGTTTACTATCCGGCTGGGGGCGGGCATCCAACGAGCAGTACTTC. Its protein is CASSLLSGWGRASNEQYF.

The chain is built from TRBV18 and TRBJ2-5, with TRBD1 matching over 7 bases. The length of the CDR3 is 18 residues. Looked up from germline, CDR1 is KGHSH and CDR2 is LQKENI. V trimming: 2 bases; J trimming: 1 base; junction bases outside the gene matches: 13. The CDR3 DNA follows: TGTGCCAGCTCACCAGACAGGGAAAGTTCCGACCGCCAAGAGACCCAGTACTTC. This sequence encodes CASSPDRESSDRQETQYF.

The chain links TRBV28 to TRBJ1-3; a weak D match, TRBD1 (6 bases). V was clipped by 7 bases and J by 4 bases, with 17 bases between them. In germline, CDR1 is MDHEN, CDR2 SYDVKM. There are 15 residues in the CDR3. CDR3 bases: TGTGCCAGCACCCGAGGACAGACGCCAGGAAACACCATATATTTT. Protein product: CASTRGQTPGNTIYF.

This clone is a singleton in its sample. The chain recombines TRBV28 with TRBJ2-7; D unresolved. This CDR3 region has 11 residues. The germline gives CDR1 MDHEN, CDR2 SYDVKM. Trimming took 5 bases from V and 2 from J, leaving 4 bases between them. The CDR3 DNA is TGTGCCAGCAGTACCGCCTACGAGCAGTACTTC. This codes for CASSTAYEQYF.

Of note for this clone: Other nucleotide sequences from this sample produce the same CDR3. The J gene is TRBJ2-5, the V gene TRBV5-6, with TRBD2 as a possible D gene (5 bases). The CDR3 spans 13 residues. Germline values: CDR1 SGHDT, CDR2 YYEEEE. V lost 0 bases, J lost 5 bases, and 8 bases lay in between. Here the CDR3 DNA reads TGTGCCAGCAGCTTGGGGCGAGGGGAGACCCAGTACTTC. Its protein is CASSLGRGETQYF.

This chain links TRBV19 with TRBJ1-1, with D perhaps TRBD1 (5 bases). CDR1 and CDR2 (germline): LNHDA, SQIVND (reference sequence). Trimming pared 6 bases from V and 3 bases from J, leaving 20 bases between. CDR3 length: 16 residues. The CDR3 loop reads CASSTPTGRVYTEAFF. In DNA, the CDR3 is TGTGCCAGTAGCACCCCAACAGGAAGGGTCTACACTGAAGCTTTCTTT.

V usage is TRBV5-1 and J usage is TRBJ1-2, with TRBD1 matching over 7 bases. This CDR3 has 16 residues. Germline values: CDR1 SGHRS, CDR2 YFSETQ. J gave up 0 bases and V 0 bases, and 5 bases lay outside the gene matches. CDR3 protein: CASSLGQGGTNYGYTF. CDR3 nucleotide sequence: TGCGCCAGCAGCTTGGGACAGGGTGGCACTAACTATGGCTACACCTTC. Supplemented by reference TRBV5-1 and TRBJ1-2, the full variable domain reads KAGVTQTPRYLIKTRGQQVTLSCSPISGHRSVSWYQQTPGQGLQFLFEYFSETQRNKGNFPGRFSGRQFSNSRSEMNVSTLELGDSALYLCASSLGQGGTNYGYTFGSGTRLTVV.

This clone is a singleton in its sample. The chain is built from TRBV5-8 and TRBJ1-5; D is ambiguous. The ends were cut back, 4 bases at V and 0 bases at J, with 20 bases in the middle. The germline V gene has CDR1 SGHTS and CDR2 YDEGEE. The length of the CDR3 is 18 residues. The CDR3, as DNA: TGTGCCAGCAGCCGTCCGGTATCTTTCGGTGTTAGCAATCAGCCCCAGCATTTT. It is translated as CASSRPVSFGVSNQPQHF.

The rearrangement joins TRBV27 to TRBJ2-1; TRBD1 aligns across 7 bases. Germline CDR1 MNHEY, CDR2 SMNVEV (reference sequence). V dropped 5 bases and J dropped 2; count of bases not matched to a gene: 6. This CDR3 spans 15 amino acids. CDR3: CASSLRGQAYNEQFF. CDR3 nucleotides: TGTGCCAGCAGTCTTAGAGGACAGGCCTACAATGAGCAGTTCTTC.

The chain has TRBV12-3 or TRBV12-4 and TRBJ2-3; unclear D gene. The length of the CDR3 is 12 residues. Trimming removed 0 bases from V and 10 bases from J, with 8 bases in between. This CDR3 reads CASSLATPAQYF. The CDR3, as DNA: TGTGCCAGCAGTTTAGCAACCCCAGCGCAGTATTTT.

The chain has TRBV28 and TRBJ1-1; D unresolved. Per the germline V gene, CDR1 is MDHEN and CDR2 is SYDVKM. Trimming left V 2 bases short and J 6 bases short, with 13 bases between. The CDR3 has 14 amino acids. The CDR3 sequence is CASSLETFGSEAFF. The CDR3, as DNA: TGTGCCAGCAGTTTAGAGACATTTGGGTCTGAAGCTTTCTTT.

In DNA, the CDR3 is TGCGCCAGCAGCTTTCCCCGACTAGCCGGGACGGAGCTGTTTTTT. It codes for CASSFPRLAGTELFF. This rearrangement joins TRBV5-1 to TRBJ2-2; 7 nucleotides agree with TRBD2. The germline gives CDR1 SGHRS, CDR2 YFSETQ. With 2 bases clipped from V and 10 bases from J, the junction kept 11 bases outside the gene matches. The CDR3 loop spans 15 amino acids. The variable domain in full, with the rest retrieved from reference TRBV5-1 and TRBJ2-2, is KAGVTQTPRYLIKTRGQQVTLSCSPISGHRSVSWYQQTPGQGLQFLFEYFSETQRNKGNFPGRFSGRQFSNSRSEMNVSTLELGDSALYLCASSFPRLAGTELFFGEGSRLTVL.

The V and J genes are TRBV4-1 and TRBJ2-5; TRBD2 aligns across 8 bases. The CDR3 runs to 15 residues. Trimming removed 5 bases from V and 4 bases from J; junction bases left unmatched: 9. Per the germline V gene, CDR1 is MGHRA and CDR2 is YSYEKL. CDR3: CASSTIWLAGETQYF. CDR3 DNA sequence: TGCGCCAGCAGCACCATATGGCTAGCGGGAGAGACCCAGTACTTC.

The V gene is TRBV2, the J gene TRBJ2-1, with D possibly TRBD2 on 5 matching bases. V dropped 7 bases and J dropped 0 bases, with 13 bases sitting between them. The CDR3 covers 15 residues. Per the germline V gene, CDR1 is SNHLY and CDR2 is FYNNEI. Here the CDR3 reads CASNRAVTSYNEQFF. The CDR3 DNA reads TGTGCCAGCAACAGAGCGGTGACCTCCTACAATGAGCAGTTCTTC.

The J gene is TRBJ1-2, the V gene TRBV6-5, with a tentative D call TRBD1 (5 bases). Deletions cut 7 bases from V and 4 bases from J, with 19 bases between. The CDR3 runs to 15 residues. Germline CDR1 and CDR2: MNHEY and SVGAGI. CDR3 bases: TGTGCCAGCACAGGAGGGACGCCTTTTCTCTATGGCTACACCTTC. Its protein product is CASTGGTPFLYGYTF.

V and J are TRBV7-2 and TRBJ2-5; D may correspond to TRBD1 or TRBD2 (6 bases each). The CDR3 length is 15 residues. CDR1 is SGHTA and CDR2 is FQGNSA in the germline V gene. V shed 1 base and J shed 1 base, with 10 bases lying between them. The CDR3 region has the DNA TGTGCCAGCAGCTTAGTCGGGGGCCGCCAAGAGACCCAGTACTTC. Encoded protein: CASSLVGGRQETQYF.

The chain is built from TRBV12-3 or TRBV12-4 and TRBJ1-1; D remains ambiguous. CDR3 length: 11 residues. V dropped 3 bases and J dropped 11 bases, with 10 bases sitting between them. CDR3 amino acids: CASSLRDRAFF. The CDR3 DNA sequence: TGTGCCAGCAGTTTGAGGGATCGGGCTTTCTTT.

The chain joins TRBV9 to TRBJ2-2; perhaps D is TRBD1 or TRBD2 (5 bases each). V was pared by 0 bases and J by 1 base, with 10 bases between. The V gene's germline CDR1 is SGDLS and CDR2 YYNGEE. There are 16 residues in the CDR3. CDR3 sequence: CASSVARGRNTGELFF. The DNA of the CDR3 is TGTGCCAGCAGCGTAGCGAGGGGACGGAACACCGGGGAGCTGTTTTTT.

There are many counts of this clone. This rearrangement joins TRBV7-8 to TRBJ1-1; 9 positions match TRBD1. V shed 8 bases, J shed 8 bases, and the junction held 9 bases outside the gene matches. CDR3 length: 13 amino acids. The V gene's germline CDR1 is SGHVS and CDR2 FQNEAQ. In DNA form, the CDR3 reads TGTGCCAGCGCATTAAAAGGGACAGGGGAAGCTTTCTTT. Translation: CASALKGTGEAFF.

This chain connects TRBV4-1 to TRBJ2-2; D gene unclear. The CDR3 is 16 amino acids. V lost 0 bases, J lost 6 bases, and 14 bases lay in between. Germline V CDR1 and CDR2: MGHRA, YSYEKL. CDR3 sequence (DNA): TGCGCCAGCAGCCAAGATTCGAGACGGTCCCCCGGGGAGCTGTTTTTT. Translation gives CASSQDSRRSPGELFF.

The V and J genes are TRBV4-2 and TRBJ1-1; the D is unclear. Looked up from germline, CDR1 is LGHNA and CDR2 is YNFKEQ. Trimming removed 7 bases at V and 7 bases at J, with 16 bases between. The CDR3 consists of 13 residues. In DNA form, the CDR3 reads TGTGCCAGCACGCCACACCGTGGCGGTGAAGCTTTCTTT. Translation gives CASTPHRGGEAFF.